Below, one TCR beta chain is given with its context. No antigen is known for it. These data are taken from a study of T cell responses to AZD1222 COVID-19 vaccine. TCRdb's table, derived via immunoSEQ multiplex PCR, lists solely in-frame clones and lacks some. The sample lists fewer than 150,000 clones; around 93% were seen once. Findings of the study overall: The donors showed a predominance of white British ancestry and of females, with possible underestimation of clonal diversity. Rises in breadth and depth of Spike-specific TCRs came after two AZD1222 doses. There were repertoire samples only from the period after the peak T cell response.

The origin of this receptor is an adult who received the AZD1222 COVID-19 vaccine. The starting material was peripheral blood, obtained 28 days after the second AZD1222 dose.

CDR3 in DNA: TGTGCCAGCAGTTTAGACTACCCCGAGCAGTACTTC. Residues: CASSLDYPEQYF. The chain joins TRBV28 to TRBJ2-7, with TRBD2 as a possible D gene (5 bases). There are 12 residues in the CDR3. Germline V gene sequence: CDR1 MDHEN, CDR2 SYDVKM. V was trimmed by 2 bases and J by 6 bases, leaving 8 bases between them.